A single sample gave rise to the 23 T cell receptor beta chains below, sequenced in a study of shared clonotypes between healthy human individuals (dated by TCRdb to 2020 to 2022). Library method: the immunoSEQ multiplex PCR assay. The clones in this table, taken by TCRdb from immuneACCESS, are in-frame only. Not every clone is retained; where verified, under half of the shortfall comes from an unresolved V gene, and the cause of the rest is unknown. In this sample the table shows approximately 1.9 million clones, just under 95% of which occur a single time. The ten largest make up roughly 1.7% of the sample. CD8 naive samples were obtained by positive selection for CCR7 among CD45RO-negative cells, yielding a CD45RA+CCR7+ population from which TemRA cells were excluded. Sequencing was performed on naive CD8+ T cells from PBMCs. Per the publication, the cell subset or site label means: CD45RA+CCR7+. These receptors all come from a man between 18 and 29 years old in good health. Some clones in this sample may be carry-over from other donors' samples.

V and J are TRBV5-8 and TRBJ1-1; TRBD1 aligns across 7 bases. The germline V gene encodes CDR1 SGHTS and CDR2 YDEGEE. V trimming: 2 bases; J trimming: 3 bases; junction bases outside the gene matches: 4. CDR3 length equals 14 residues. CDR3 DNA sequence: TGTGCCAGCAGCTTCCGACAGGGAGACACTGAAGCTTTCTTT. Its protein product is CASSFRQGDTEAFF.

The V gene is TRBV18, the J gene TRBJ1-4, with a possible D match to TRBD1 (6 bases). The V gene lost 3 bases and the J gene lost 2 bases, with 10 bases spanning the gap. The CDR3 loop spans 15 amino acids. Germline-derived CDR1 and CDR2 are KGHSH and LQKENI. CDR3 DNA: TGTGCCAGCTCACCCACAGGGTGGACTAATGAAAAACTGTTTTTT. The encoded protein is CASSPTGWTNEKLFF.

This chain connects TRBV10-2 to TRBJ2-5; 7 bases match TRBD2. Germline CDR1 is WSHSY and CDR2 is SAAADI. The CDR3 is made up of 14 amino acids. Trimming cost V 4 bases and J 2 bases; bases outside gene matches: 4. Here the CDR3 reads CASSATSRQETQYF. The CDR3 DNA reads as TGCGCCAGCAGTGCGACTAGCAGACAAGAGACCCAGTACTTC.

The gene calls are TRBV7-9 and TRBJ2-2; TRBD2 might be the D (5 bases). V lost 8 bases and J lost 1, with 8 bases in between. Germline values: CDR1 SEHNR, CDR2 FQNEAQ (reference sequence). The CDR3 totals 13 residues. CDR3 loop: CASHRGNTGELFF. The CDR3 DNA is TGTGCCAGCCACCGGGGGAACACCGGGGAGCTGTTTTTT.

The V call is TRBV7-3, the J call TRBJ1-2, with D perhaps matching TRBD1 (6 bases). This CDR3 is 15 amino acids long. CDR1 and CDR2 from the germline V gene are SGHTA and FQGTGA. Trimming removed 2 bases at V and 0 bases at J, with 10 bases between. CDR3 in amino acids: CASSLSGEANYGYTF. CDR3 nucleotides: TGTGCCAGCAGCTTATCAGGGGAAGCTAACTATGGCTACACCTTC.

The chain combines TRBV28 with TRBJ1-2; 8 nucleotides agree with TRBD1. Germline values: CDR1 MDHEN, CDR2 SYDVKM. Trimming took 4 bases from V and 7 from J; bases not matched to a gene: 14. CDR3 length equals 16 residues. The CDR3 nucleotides read TGTGCCAGCAGTTCCACCCTTGACAGGGGTTATTTTGGCTACACCTTC. Translation gives CASSSTLDRGYFGYTF.

This sequence joins TRBV6-6 and TRBJ2-3; D is perhaps TRBD1 (6 bases). Germline V gene sequence: CDR1 MNHNY, CDR2 SVGAGI (reference sequence). Trimming pared 0 bases from V and 0 bases from J, leaving 10 bases between. This CDR3 spans 16 amino acids. CDR3 residues: CASSYSMQGSTDTQYF. DNA for the CDR3: TGTGCCAGCAGTTACTCTATGCAGGGGAGCACAGATACGCAGTATTTT.

This clone occurred a few times. This rearrangement joins TRBV21-1 to TRBJ1-1; the D call in the table, TRBD1, was not verified against the DNA. TRBV21-1 is a documented pseudogene. The CDR3 runs to 15 residues. The CDR3 sequence: CASSPGTVPNTEAFF. The CDR3 nucleotides are TGTGCCAGCAGCCCCGGGACAGTGCCGAACACTGAAGCTTTCTTT.

The rearrangement uses TRBV13 and TRBJ1-2, with D possibly being TRBD1 (5 bases). This CDR3 comprises 16 residues. The V gene lost 5 bases and the J gene lost 4 bases, with 20 bases spanning the gap. Germline assignment: CDR1 PRHDT and CDR2 FYEKMQ (reference sequence). The CDR3 spells CASSHGRGIGLYGYTF. DNA for the CDR3: TGTGCCAGCAGCCACGGCCGGGGGATCGGGCTCTATGGCTACACCTTC.

The chain combines TRBV28 with TRBJ1-2; possibly TRBD1 for D (6 bases). The CDR3 is made up of 15 amino acids. Looked up from germline, CDR1 is MDHEN and CDR2 is SYDVKM. V lost 1 base and J 7 bases, leaving 16 bases between the germline ends. For the CDR3, the DNA is TGTGCCAGCAGTTTATTATCGGGGGGCGCTGGTGGCTACACCTTC. Translating it yields CASSLLSGGAGGYTF.

This rearrangement joins TRBV27 to TRBJ1-4; D is unresolved. The ends were cut back, 5 bases at V and 1 base at J, with 11 bases in the middle. CDR1 and CDR2 from the germline V gene are MNHEY and SMNVEV (reference sequence). This CDR3 comprises 15 residues. The CDR3, as DNA: TGTGCCAGCAGTCCGCGGACGGGAACTAATGAAAAACTGTTTTTT. It translates to CASSPRTGTNEKLFF.

CDR3 sequence: CASSLTRLAGVPEQYF. CDR3 DNA sequence: TGTGCCAGCAGCTTGACGCGACTAGCGGGAGTCCCGGAGCAGTACTTC. The chain couples TRBV5-6 to TRBJ2-7, with 12 nucleotides matching TRBD2. With V trimmed by 1 base and J by 7 bases, 9 bases remained unmatched. This CDR3 spans 16 amino acids. Per germline, CDR1 SGHDT and CDR2 YYEEEE.

V gene TRBV25-1 combines with J gene TRBJ2-7; weak D call: TRBD2 (5 bases). Trimming removed 8 bases at V and 3 bases at J, with 14 bases between. The CDR3 runs to 13 residues. In germline, CDR1 is MGHDK, CDR2 SYGVNS. DNA of the CDR3: TGTGCCAGCCACGGGGTGGCAGACTACGAGCAGTACTTC. Residues: CASHGVADYEQYF.

The rearrangement links TRBV7-9 to TRBJ2-3; TRBD2 is a possible D gene (5 bases). V lost 5 bases and J lost 2, with 14 bases in between. Germline-derived CDR1 and CDR2 are SEHNR and FQNEAQ (reference sequence). This CDR3 is 15 amino acids long. This CDR3 is CASSPNSGFTDTQYF. CDR3 DNA sequence: TGTGCCAGCAGCCCCAACTCGGGGTTCACAGATACGCAGTATTTT.

The chain joins TRBV30 to TRBJ1-2; 7 nucleotides align to TRBD1. The germline V gene encodes CDR1 GTSNPN and CDR2 SVGIG (reference sequence). V gave up 7 bases and J gave up 5 bases; unmatched junction bases: 4. The CDR3 consists of 11 residues. CDR3 sequence: CASGTAYGYTF. As DNA, the CDR3 is TGTGCCTCCGGGACAGCGTATGGCTACACCTTC.

The chain combines TRBV9 with TRBJ2-2, with 8 bases that match TRBD2. This CDR3 is 19 amino acids long. Germline values: CDR1 SGDLS, CDR2 YYNGEE. The V gene end was trimmed by 4 bases and the J gene end by 4 bases; junction bases not matched to a gene: 18. The CDR3 region has the DNA TGTGCCAGCAGCCTACCCCGGGTCGCGGGAGGAATTAGCACCGGGGAGCTGTTTTTT. Translated: CASSLPRVAGGISTGELFF.

For this clone: The identical CDR3 is also encoded by other nucleotide sequences in the sample. The J gene is TRBJ1-5, the V gene TRBV28; 7 bases map to TRBD1. Per the germline V gene, CDR1 is MDHEN and CDR2 is SYDVKM. The CDR3 length is 15 residues. The junction had 7 bases not matched to a gene; V was cut back by 6 bases and J by 2 bases. CDR3 sequence (DNA): TGTGCCAGCAGGCCTCGACAGGGCGGCAATCAGCCCCAGCATTTT. Amino acid sequence: CASRPRQGGNQPQHF.

The chain employs TRBV25-1 and TRBJ1-3; D is undetermined. This CDR3 spans 13 amino acids. V gave up 5 bases and J gave up 3 bases, with 8 bases separating them. From germline, CDR1 is MGHDK and CDR2 SYGVNS. Here the CDR3 reads CASSILGGNTIYF. The CDR3 nucleotides read TGTGCCAGCAGTATCCTGGGTGGAAACACCATATATTTT.

This clone showed up just once. Other DNA sequences in this specimen translate into the identical CDR3. This chain links TRBV27 with TRBJ2-1, with D maybe TRBD2 (5 bases). This CDR3 region has 13 residues. Germline CDR1 MNHEY, CDR2 SMNVEV (reference sequence). V gave up 1 base and J gave up 7 bases, with 8 bases separating them. The CDR3 loop is CASSLLGVNEQFF. The CDR3 DNA reads as TGTGCCAGCAGTTTATTGGGAGTGAATGAGCAGTTCTTC.

V gene TRBV7-9 combines with J gene TRBJ2-4; D not resolved. The CDR3 extends over 16 amino acids. With 2 bases removed from V and 0 bases from J, the gap between germline ends came to 11 bases. The germline V gene encodes CDR1 SEHNR and CDR2 FQNEAQ (reference sequence). The CDR3 nucleotides are TGTGCCAGCAGCTTATCCGGAGCACTAGCCAAAAACATTCAGTACTTC. Translated, it gives CASSLSGALAKNIQYF.

This chain uses TRBV2 with TRBJ1-1, with D unclear. Germline CDR1 is SNHLY and CDR2 is FYNNEI. The V and J ends lost 7 bases and 6 bases respectively, with 9 bases between them. The CDR3 has 11 amino acids. The chain's CDR3 is CASTEGAEAFF. The CDR3 DNA reads as TGTGCCAGCACCGAGGGCGCTGAAGCTTTCTTT.

The V and J genes are TRBV7-8 and TRBJ1-2; D is ambiguous. Germline V CDR1 and CDR2: SGHVS, FQNEAQ. This CDR3 region has 14 residues. Trimming pared 6 bases from V and 3 bases from J, leaving 14 bases between. CDR3 residues: CASSVDGSYYGYTF. The CDR3 region has the DNA TGTGCCAGCAGTGTAGATGGCAGCTACTATGGCTACACCTTC.

A word on this clone: The same CDR3 also results from other DNA sequences found in this sample. CDR3 coding DNA: TGTGCCAGCACCTGGACTAGCGGGTCCTACGAGCAGTACTTC. It codes for CASTWTSGSYEQYF. V is TRBV28 and J is TRBJ2-7; 11 nucleotides agree with TRBD2. Germline V gene lookup returns CDR1 MDHEN and CDR2 SYDVKM. With V trimmed by 7 bases and J by 1 base, 3 bases remained unmatched. The CDR3 has 14 residues. The full variable domain, completed using reference TRBV28 and TRBJ2-7, is DVKVTQSSRYLVKRTGEKVFLECVQDMDHENMFWYRQDPGLGLRLIYFSYDVKMKEKGDIPEGYSVSREKKERFSLILESASTNQTSMYLCASTWTSGSYEQYFGPGTRLTVT.